The next 28 T cell receptor beta chains were all read from a single sample in a study of cytomegalovirus exposure and HLA in healthy donors. Profiled with immunoSEQ multiplex PCR; TCRdb holds only in-frame clones, not every one. The table has about 220,000 clones, 80% to 95% seen once. The sample taken for sequencing was PBMCs. The receptors stem from a woman aged 18-29 years in good health and CMV-seronegative.

The V gene is TRBV6-6, the J gene TRBJ2-3, with D tentatively TRBD2 (5 bases). Trimming shortened V by 3 bases and J by 1 base, and 11 bases separated the two germline ends. The germline CDR1 and CDR2 sequences are MNHNY and SVGAGI (reference sequence). The CDR3 consists of 15 residues. As DNA, the CDR3 is TGTGCCAGCAGTTATACACGGGAACGCACAGATACGCAGTATTTT. Its protein is CASSYTRERTDTQYF.

V is TRBV5-1 and J is TRBJ2-4, with D unclear. V was clipped by 3 bases and J by 10 bases, with 17 bases between them. The germline gives CDR1 SGHRS, CDR2 YFSETQ. The CDR3 loop spans 14 amino acids. The CDR3 spells CASSSSPRLGIQYF. CDR3 in DNA: TGCGCCAGCAGCTCCTCACCCCGACTCGGGATTCAGTACTTC.

V is TRBV5-4 and J is TRBJ2-5, with 7 nucleotides matching TRBD1. The trim removed 2 bases at V and 4 bases at J, leaving 2 bases unmatched. The germline CDR1 and CDR2 sequences are SGHNT and YYREEE (reference sequence). The CDR3 totals 13 residues. DNA for the CDR3: TGTGCCAGCAGCTTAGGGGGCACAGAGACCCAGTACTTC. Encoded protein: CASSLGGTETQYF.

The chain recombines TRBV11-1 with TRBJ1-1; D not certain. Trimming took 5 bases from V and 4 from J, leaving 20 bases between them. The germline V gene has CDR1 SGHAT and CDR2 FQDESV (reference sequence). The length of the CDR3 is 16 residues. CDR3 DNA: TGTGCCAGCAGCCCCCCGGTTCAGAGGCCGGGCACTGAAGCTTTCTTT. It specifies CASSPPVQRPGTEAFF.

The chain combines TRBV7-9 with TRBJ1-2, with 9 bases matching TRBD1. Germline V lookup: CDR1 SEHNR, CDR2 FQNEAQ (reference sequence). The CDR3 length is 14 residues. Unmatched junction bases numbered 6, after V lost 2 bases and J lost 8 bases. The CDR3 reads CASSLTPGQGGYTF. CDR3 coding DNA: TGTGCCAGCAGCTTAACCCCGGGACAGGGAGGCTACACCTTC.

The chain employs TRBV27 and TRBJ2-7, with TRBD1 matching over 9 bases. J was trimmed by 4 bases and V by 3 bases; bases with no gene match: 10. The CDR3 loop spans 16 amino acids. The germline V gene has CDR1 MNHEY and CDR2 SMNVEV (reference sequence). The CDR3 DNA is TGTGCCAGCAGTTTCTGGCAAGGGACAGGGATTTACGAGCAGTACTTC. Amino acid sequence: CASSFWQGTGIYEQYF.

The chain couples TRBV5-1 to TRBJ2-1, with a weak D call TRBD1 (5 bases). Trimming shortened V by 0 bases and J by 0 bases, and 13 bases separated the two germline ends. From germline, CDR1 is SGHRS and CDR2 YFSETQ. This CDR3 region has 17 residues. The CDR3, as DNA: TGCGCCAGCAGCTTGGGTTGGGGCGAGAGCTCCTACAATGAGCAGTTCTTC. Encoded protein: CASSLGWGESSYNEQFF. The full variable domain, in which reference TRBV5-1 and TRBJ2-1 provide the parts outside the CDR3, is KAGVTQTPRYLIKTRGQQVTLSCSPISGHRSVSWYQQTPGQGLQFLFEYFSETQRNKGNFPGRFSGRQFSNSRSEMNVSTLELGDSALYLCASSLGWGESSYNEQFFGPGTRLTVL.

The CDR3 sequence: CASSQDLSGGYNEQFF. CDR3 in DNA: TGCGCCAGCAGCCAAGATTTGTCGGGAGGTTACAATGAGCAGTTCTTC. This rearrangement joins TRBV4-1 to TRBJ2-1, with 7 bases aligning to TRBD2. The germline gives CDR1 MGHRA, CDR2 YSYEKL. CDR3 length equals 16 residues. The V and J ends lost 0 bases and 4 bases, in that order; junction bases with no gene match: 6.

The rearrangement uses TRBV25-1 and TRBJ2-3; 8 bases fit TRBD1. This CDR3 is 14 amino acids long. V shed 7 bases and J 3 bases; nucleotides not matched to a gene: 6. Germline CDR1 and CDR2: MGHDK and SYGVNS. CDR3 region: CASTWTGKTDTQYF. The CDR3 nucleotides read TGTGCCAGCACATGGACAGGGAAAACAGATACGCAGTATTTT.

In its sample, this clone was seen a few times. The rearrangement uses TRBV30 and TRBJ1-2; D gene unclear. This CDR3 comprises 12 residues. Deletions cut 1 base from V and 2 bases from J, with 5 bases between. Germline values: CDR1 GTSNPN, CDR2 SVGIG (reference sequence). DNA of the CDR3: TGTGCCTGGAGTGACGGGAACTATGGCTACACCTTC. It translates to CAWSDGNYGYTF.

The chain employs TRBV5-1 and TRBJ2-1, with a tentative D call TRBD2 (6 bases). Germline V gene data show CDR1 as SGHRS and CDR2 as YFSETQ. Deletions cut 7 bases from V and 0 bases from J, with 14 bases between. This CDR3 is built from 15 residues. In DNA form, the CDR3 reads TGCGCCAGCTGGGGGGACGAGAGCTCCTACAATGAGCAGTTCTTC. Translated: CASWGDESSYNEQFF.

This chain joins TRBV10-1 and TRBJ2-2, with TRBD1 identical over 8 bases. Germline V gene data show CDR1 as WNHNN and CDR2 as SYGVQD (reference sequence). V lost 6 bases to trimming and J lost 4 bases; unmatched junction nucleotides: 4. The CDR3 covers 14 residues. The CDR3 DNA is TGCGCCAGCAGGGGAACAGGGGGCACCGGGGAGCTGTTTTTT. Translating gives CASRGTGGTGELFF.

The rearrangement uses TRBV19 and TRBJ1-2, with TRBD1 identical over 8 bases. CDR1 is LNHDA and CDR2 is SQIVND in the germline V gene (reference sequence). Trimming cost V 3 bases and J 6 bases; bases outside gene matches: 3. The CDR3 has 13 amino acids. CDR3 bases: TGTGCCAGTAGTATCCAGGGGGCGGATGGCTACACCTTC. Amino acid sequence: CASSIQGADGYTF. Full variable domain (missing parts from reference TRBV19 and TRBJ1-2): DGGITQSPKYLFRKEGQNVTLSCEQNLNHDAMYWYRQDPGQGLRLIYYSQIVNDFQKGDIAEGYSVSREKKESFPLTVTSAQKNPTAFYLCASSIQGADGYTFGSGTRLTVV.

The gene calls are TRBV19 and TRBJ2-1, with a tentative D call TRBD2 (6 bases). CDR3 length: 16 amino acids. Per germline, CDR1 LNHDA and CDR2 SQIVND (reference sequence). The V and J ends lost 3 bases and 4 bases respectively, with 16 bases between them. The CDR3 protein is CASSILTSSWYNEQFF. The CDR3 DNA is TGTGCCAGTAGTATCCTGACTAGTTCTTGGTACAATGAGCAGTTCTTC.

The chain has TRBV5-5 and TRBJ1-4, with D perhaps TRBD1 (5 bases). Germline V CDR1 and CDR2: SGHKS, YYEKEE (reference sequence). The CDR3 covers 14 residues. V was cut by 4 bases and J by 8 bases, with 15 bases left in between. CDR3 in amino acids: CASSLIRGDEKLFF. The CDR3 DNA reads TGTGCCAGCAGCCTGATTAGGGGTGACGAAAAACTGTTTTTT.

This chain connects TRBV4-1 to TRBJ2-2; TRBD2 aligns across 11 bases. V shed 2 bases and J 4 bases; nucleotides not matched to a gene: 0. This CDR3 comprises 15 residues. The germline CDR1 and CDR2 sequences are MGHRA and YSYEKL. This chain's CDR3 is CASSQTSGSTGELFF. The CDR3 nucleotides are TGCGCCAGCAGCCAAACTAGCGGGAGCACCGGGGAGCTGTTTTTT.

V gene TRBV29-1 combines with J gene TRBJ2-1; a weak D match, TRBD2 (5 bases). Trimming pared 5 bases from V and 0 bases from J, leaving 17 bases between. Germline CDR1 reads SQVTM; CDR2 reads ANQGSEA. The CDR3 contains 16 residues. The CDR3 here is CSVRTPIASSYNEQFF. The DNA for the CDR3 is TGCAGCGTTCGTACGCCTATAGCGAGCTCCTACAATGAGCAGTTCTTC.

The chain employs TRBV11-3 and TRBJ2-7; tentatively, D is TRBD2 (5 bases). The length of the CDR3 is 14 residues. Trimming left V 5 bases short and J 6 bases short, with 17 bases between. Germline CDR1 and CDR2: SGHNT and YENEEA. CDR3: CASSPGRLGGEQYF. The DNA for the CDR3 is TGTGCCAGCAGCCCCGGAAGGCTTGGAGGCGAGCAGTACTTC.

This chain links TRBV2 with TRBJ1-6, with a weak D call TRBD1 (6 bases). CDR1 and CDR2 from the germline V gene are SNHLY and FYNNEI. The CDR3 extends over 15 amino acids. V was shortened by 5 bases and J by 4 bases, with 12 bases between the two germline ends. CDR3 in amino acids: CASSRNGQYNSPLHF. The CDR3 DNA sequence: TGTGCCAGCAGTAGAAACGGACAGTATAATTCACCCCTCCACTTT.

The CDR3 loop reads CASSLRGRDRPYEQYF. In DNA, the CDR3 is TGCGCCAGCAGTCTTAGAGGTCGGGACAGACCCTACGAGCAGTACTTC. J is TRBJ2-7 and V is TRBV23-1; the match to TRBD1 covers 7 bases. TRBV23-1 is an ORF for which the function is uncertain. This CDR3 comprises 16 residues. The V gene end was trimmed by 4 bases and the J gene end by 2 bases; junction bases not matched to a gene: 11.

The table lists this clone with a few counts. The rearrangement links TRBV5-6 to TRBJ1-2, with a tentative D call TRBD1 (6 bases). The germline gives CDR1 SGHDT, CDR2 YYEEEE. V shed 0 bases and J shed 2 bases, with 11 bases lying between them. The CDR3 covers 15 residues. The chain's CDR3 is CASSLGQVINYGYTF. CDR3 coding DNA: TGTGCCAGCAGCTTGGGACAGGTAATCAACTATGGCTACACCTTC.

The chain uses TRBV5-1 and TRBJ2-1; 10 bases map to TRBD2. Trimming cost V 0 bases and J 7 bases; bases outside gene matches: 10. Germline values: CDR1 SGHRS, CDR2 YFSETQ. The CDR3 totals 17 residues. The CDR3 DNA reads TGCGCCAGCAGCTTGGTGTTAGGCCTAGCGGGAGATAATGAGCAGTTCTTC. Translating it yields CASSLVLGLAGDNEQFF.

The CDR3 here is CASSHRQGNNQPQHF. CDR3 sequence (DNA): TGTGCCAGCTCACATCGTCAGGGGAACAATCAGCCCCAGCATTTT. The chain is built from TRBV18 and TRBJ1-5, with D tentatively TRBD1 (6 bases). CDR3 length: 15 residues. Germline V gives CDR1 KGHSH, CDR2 LQKENI. Trimming cost V 4 bases and J 3 bases, with 13 bases left between them.

This clone occurred once. CDR3 sequence: CASSLSGGRAFF. CDR3 DNA: TGTGCCAGCAGCTTAAGTGGCGGGCGAGCTTTCTTT. This chain connects TRBV11-3 to TRBJ1-1, with D uncertain. V was shortened by 2 bases and J by 10 bases, with 11 bases between the two germline ends. The CDR3 loop spans 12 amino acids. Germline assignment: CDR1 SGHNT and CDR2 YENEEA.

V and J are TRBV5-1 and TRBJ2-7; D remains ambiguous. CDR1 and CDR2 from the germline V gene are SGHRS and YFSETQ. V was shortened by 1 base and J by 0 bases, with 5 bases between the two germline ends. This CDR3 has 13 amino acids. The CDR3 DNA sequence: TGCGCCAGCAGCTTGCACGGCTCCTACGAGCAGTACTTC. Translation gives CASSLHGSYEQYF.

The chain carries TRBV19 and TRBJ2-7, with TRBD1 identical over 7 bases. Per germline, CDR1 LNHDA and CDR2 SQIVND (reference sequence). The CDR3 contains 11 residues. The CDR3 sequence is CATQGAYEQYF. The DNA for the CDR3 is TGTGCAACTCAGGGGGCCTACGAGCAGTACTTC. Complete variable domain (other parts from reference TRBV19 and TRBJ2-7): DGGITQSPKYLFRKEGQNVTLSCEQNLNHDAMYWYRQDPGQGLRLIYYSQIVNDFQKGDIAEGYSVSREKKESFPLTVTSAQKNPTAFYLCATQGAYEQYFGPGTRLTVT.

The V and J genes are TRBV30 and TRBJ2-7; 13 bases are a match to TRBD2. CDR3 length: 15 residues. V lost 0 bases to trimming and J lost 3 bases; unmatched junction nucleotides: 2. Germline CDR1 is GTSNPN and CDR2 is SVGIG (reference sequence). CDR3 in DNA: TGTGCCTGGAGTGTACGGACTAGCGGGAGCTACGAGCAGTACTTC. Amino acids: CAWSVRTSGSYEQYF.

The chain has TRBV6-1 and TRBJ2-7, with D perhaps matching TRBD2 (5 bases). The germline V and J ends were trimmed by 2 bases and 6 bases, with 11 bases remaining between them. In germline, CDR1 is MNHNS, CDR2 SASEGT. This CDR3 region has 13 residues. CDR3 residues: CASSEPPGVEQYF. The CDR3 DNA reads as TGTGCCAGCAGTGAACCACCCGGGGTCGAGCAGTACTTC.